This is a list of T cell receptor beta chains from one sample in a study of cytomegalovirus exposure and HLA in healthy donors. Some clones are missing from TCRdb's copy, which holds only in-frame ones; the method was immunoSEQ multiplex PCR. The sample has a few hundred thousand clones, 90% seen once. Sequences were obtained from PBMCs. The receptors shown here come from a woman aged 18-29 years in good health and CMV-seronegative. Each CDR3 is given with its conserved first and last residue. A D gene is named only where the DNA matches it firmly. Some rows have no size entry. The others give once, few or many, or a class for an expanded clone.

CDR3nt: TGTGCCAGCTCACACAGGCACAACAGCTATGGCTACACCTTC
CDR3aa: CASSHRHNSYGYTF
v_gene: TRBV18
abundance: .
j_gene: TRBJ1-2
d_gene: .

CDR3nt: TGTGCCAGCAGTTTACCTAGCGGGGGGGCCTACAATGAGCAGTTCTTC
CDR3aa: CASSLPSGGAYNEQFF
v_gene: TRBV28
abundance: .
j_gene: TRBJ2-1
d_gene: TRBD2

CDR3nt: TGCGCCAGCAGCTTGGAGAGGGGGCCCGAGCAGTACTTC
CDR3aa: CASSLERGPEQYF
v_gene: TRBV5-1
abundance: .
j_gene: TRBJ2-7
d_gene: TRBD1

CDR3nt: TGCGCCAGCAGCCTCGTCCGGACAGGGCTAAATGAGCAGTTCTTC
CDR3aa: CASSLVRTGLNEQFF
v_gene: TRBV5-1
abundance: .
j_gene: TRBJ2-1
d_gene: TRBD1

CDR3nt: TGTGCCAGCAGCAGTCGACAGGTCGTTGCAGCTAATGAAAAACTGTTTTTT
CDR3aa: CASSSRQVVAANEKLFF
v_gene: TRBV7-8
abundance: .
j_gene: TRBJ1-4
d_gene: .

CDR3nt: TGTGCCAGCAGTGAGTCAACCGGGACAGGGACCTACAATGAGCAGTTCTTC
CDR3aa: CASSESTGTGTYNEQFF
v_gene: TRBV6-1
abundance: .
j_gene: TRBJ2-1
d_gene: TRBD1

CDR3nt: TGTGCCAGCAGTGATCTTACAGACAATCAGCCCCAGCATTTT
CDR3aa: CASSDLTDNQPQHF
v_gene: TRBV2
abundance: .
j_gene: TRBJ1-5
d_gene: .

CDR3nt: TGTGCCAGCAGTGCTCCGACAGGGACAGGTTACGAGCAGTACTTC
CDR3aa: CASSAPTGTGYEQYF
v_gene: TRBV28
abundance: .
j_gene: TRBJ2-7
d_gene: TRBD1

CDR3nt: TGTGCCAGCAGTTTAATAAAGAACACTGAAGCTTTCTTT
CDR3aa: CASSLIKNTEAFF
v_gene: TRBV28
abundance: .
j_gene: TRBJ1-1
d_gene: .

CDR3nt: TGTGCCAGCAGCCAGAGCAGGGGGCGAGGTTCACCCCTCCACTTT
CDR3aa: CASSQSRGRGSPLHF
v_gene: TRBV14
abundance: once
j_gene: TRBJ1-6
d_gene: TRBD1

CDR3nt: TGTGCCAGCAGTCCCGGGACATCGGGGACCTTTTCACCCCTCCACTTT
CDR3aa: CASSPGTSGTFSPLHF
v_gene: TRBV28
abundance: once
j_gene: TRBJ1-6
d_gene: .

CDR3nt: TGTGCCAGCAGCTTGCTTAGCGAGCAGTTCTTC
CDR3aa: CASSLLSEQFF
v_gene: TRBV5-8
abundance: once
j_gene: TRBJ2-1
d_gene: .

CDR3nt: TGTGCCAGCAGTGAATCAGGGTACTCTAGCAATCAGCCCCAGCATTTT
CDR3aa: CASSESGYSSNQPQHF
v_gene: TRBV2
abundance: .
j_gene: TRBJ1-5
d_gene: .

CDR3nt: TGCGCCAGCAGCCCAGCTGAGGGAAACACCGGGGAGCTGTTTTTT
CDR3aa: CASSPAEGNTGELFF
v_gene: TRBV5-1
abundance: .
j_gene: TRBJ2-2
d_gene: .

CDR3nt: TGTGCCAGCAGCTTGGAGGGGGGGCTCAGCACAGATACGCAGTATTTT
CDR3aa: CASSLEGGLSTDTQYF
v_gene: TRBV5-4
abundance: .
j_gene: TRBJ2-3
d_gene: .

CDR3nt: TGTGCCAGCAGTTTGCGGACCGGGACAAAAGGAGAAAAACTGTTTTTT
CDR3aa: CASSLRTGTKGEKLFF
v_gene: TRBV28
abundance: .
j_gene: TRBJ1-4
d_gene: .

CDR3nt: TGTGCCAGCAGCTTAGCGGGGGGACACACCGGGGAGCTGTTTTTT
CDR3aa: CASSLAGGHTGELFF
v_gene: TRBV7-9
abundance: once
j_gene: TRBJ2-2
d_gene: .

CDR3nt: TGTGCCAGCAGTTTATGGGAGGGATTAGACTCACCCCTCCACTTT
CDR3aa: CASSLWEGLDSPLHF
v_gene: TRBV27
abundance: .
j_gene: TRBJ1-6
d_gene: .

CDR3nt: TGCAGCACCACTCGGTACGGAGGGGCGGGCACTGAAGCTTTCTTT
CDR3aa: CSTTRYGGAGTEAFF
v_gene: TRBV29-1
abundance: .
j_gene: TRBJ1-1
d_gene: .

CDR3nt: TGTGCCAGCTCACCTACCCCGGCTAGCGGGGCGTACGAGCAGTACTTC
CDR3aa: CASSPTPASGAYEQYF
v_gene: TRBV18
abundance: .
j_gene: TRBJ2-7
d_gene: TRBD2

CDR3nt: TGTGCCAGCAGCGTAGGACAGGTTGATGAGACCCAGTACTTC
CDR3aa: CASSVGQVDETQYF
v_gene: TRBV9
abundance: .
j_gene: TRBJ2-5
d_gene: .

CDR3nt: TGTGCCAGCAGTGCGGGGCTCTATGGCTACACCTTC
CDR3aa: CASSAGLYGYTF
v_gene: TRBV6-5
abundance: few
j_gene: TRBJ1-2
d_gene: .

CDR3nt: TGTGCCAGCAGCTACCCCAACAGGGGCCCCGGGGAGCTGTTTTTT
CDR3aa: CASSYPNRGPGELFF
v_gene: TRBV6-5
abundance: .
j_gene: TRBJ2-2
d_gene: TRBD1

CDR3nt: TGTGCCAGCAGCGAGACCGGGACAGGGGGCTATGGCTACACCTTC
CDR3aa: CASSETGTGGYGYTF
v_gene: TRBV11-2
abundance: once
j_gene: TRBJ1-2
d_gene: TRBD1

CDR3nt: TGTGCCAGCTCACAGCATCGAGGGGGGGGCGATACGCAGTATTTT
CDR3aa: CASSQHRGGGDTQYF
v_gene: TRBV18
abundance: .
j_gene: TRBJ2-3
d_gene: .

CDR3nt: TGTGCCCTGAGAGACAGCCTGAGTTACGAGCAGTACTTC
CDR3aa: CALRDSLSYEQYF
v_gene: TRBV10-3
abundance: once
j_gene: TRBJ2-7
d_gene: .

CDR3nt: TGTGCCTGGGGGTCAACAGGGGTAAAAGCTTTCTTT
CDR3aa: CAWGSTGVKAFF
v_gene: TRBV30
abundance: .
j_gene: TRBJ1-1
d_gene: TRBD1

CDR3nt: TGTGCCAGCAGCCGGCAGGGCTATAGCACAGATACGCAGTATTTT
CDR3aa: CASSRQGYSTDTQYF
v_gene: TRBV7-9
abundance: .
j_gene: TRBJ2-3
d_gene: .

CDR3nt: TGTGCCAGCAGCTTAGAGCCTAGCGGGGGATCCTACGAGCAGTACTTC
CDR3aa: CASSLEPSGGSYEQYF
v_gene: TRBV7-8
abundance: .
j_gene: TRBJ2-7
d_gene: TRBD2

CDR3nt: TGTGCCAGCAGTTACTCGCTGAGACAGGGACACTATGGCTACACCTTC
CDR3aa: CASSYSLRQGHYGYTF
v_gene: TRBV6-5
abundance: once
j_gene: TRBJ1-2
d_gene: TRBD1

CDR3nt: TGTGCCAGCAGTGTATCTCGGGTTGATGGCTACACCTTC
CDR3aa: CASSVSRVDGYTF
v_gene: TRBV6-5
abundance: .
j_gene: TRBJ1-2
d_gene: .